The clone carrying this T cell receptor beta chain was recorded at least ten times. Its antigen is unidentified. This specimen belongs to a study of T-cell reconstitution after alpha-beta-depleted transplantation in children. Study-level results: The main origin of T-cell counts and diversity one year after transplant was newly produced T cells.

Unique molecular identifiers were used in preparing the TCRbeta library. TCRdb processed the PCR reads anew with MiXCR; each CDR3 protein has one entry. The table records 440,000 or so distinct CDR3 sequences, 43% of them present only once. This clonotype was sampled from a girl aged 2 to 10 with aplastic anemia, due to receive a stem cell transplant. The specimen comprised PBMCs, sampled before TCRalphabeta/CD19-depleted stem cell transplant.

Written as DNA, the CDR3 is TGTGCCAGCAGCCAAGTCAACCCCCCAGATACGCAGTATTTT. It specifies CASSQVNPPDTQYF. The chain carries TRBV14 and TRBJ2-3; no definite D call. Germline V gives CDR1 SGHDN, CDR2 FVKESK. V shed 1 base and J shed 4 bases, with 9 bases lying between them. The CDR3 has 14 residues.